This is a list of T cell receptor beta chains from one sample in a study of cytomegalovirus exposure and HLA in healthy donors. TCRdb's copy holds only in-frame clones and misses some; the assay was immunoSEQ multiplex PCR. This sample yields roughly 120,000 clones, of which about 74% are seen a single time; 4% to 4.5% belongs to the top ten. Sequencing used PBMCs. These receptors were taken from a woman between 50 and 59 years old in good health and CMV-seropositive. Both conserved end residues are part of each CDR3. The D gene is left open where the match is weak. Expanded clones get a size class; other rows say once, few or many, or leave the size out.

TRBV5-1,few,TRBD1,TRBJ1-2,CASSVETGALTSYGYTF,TGCGCCAGCAGCGTGGAGACAGGGGCTCTTACTTCCTATGGCTACACCTTC
TRBV25-1,few,.,TRBJ2-7,CASSESGPTDYEQYF,TGTGCCAGCAGTGAATCAGGGCCCACGGACTACGAGCAGTACTTC
TRBV7-7,few,.,TRBJ2-5,CASSLDQGYAPKTQYF,TGTGCCAGCAGCTTGGATCAGGGGTACGCCCCGAAGACCCAGTACTTC
TRBV11-2,.,TRBD1,TRBJ2-7,CASKRQGTYEQYF,TGTGCCAGCAAACGACAGGGTACCTACGAGCAGTACTTC
TRBV7-2,.,TRBD1,TRBJ2-1,CASSLGRTGLLNEQFF,TGTGCCAGCAGCTTAGGTCGGACAGGGCTTTTGAATGAGCAGTTCTTC
TRBV20-1,.,TRBD1,TRBJ1-2,CSAIQGQGYTF,TGCAGTGCTATACAGGGACAGGGCTACACCTTC
TRBV19,few,TRBD1,TRBJ2-5,CATNRGQMYQETQYF,TGTGCCACCAATAGGGGACAGATGTACCAAGAGACCCAGTACTTC
TRBV19,.,.,TRBJ1-2,CASSSLTGGYGYTF,TGTGCCAGTAGTTCACTGACGGGAGGCTATGGCTACACCTTC
TRBV5-1,.,.,TRBJ2-7,CASSLAREGSLGHYEQYF,TGCGCCAGCAGCTTGGCCAGGGAAGGCAGCCTTGGCCACTACGAGCAGTACTTC
TRBV7-9,.,TRBD1,TRBJ1-5,CASSLGLTGGHQPQHF,TGTGCCAGCAGCTTAGGTCTGACAGGGGGCCATCAGCCCCAGCATTTT
TRBV5-1,.,.,TRBJ2-7,CASSLLRGGVEQYF,TGCGCCAGCAGCTTGCTAAGGGGGGGGGTCGAGCAGTACTTC
TRBV30,many,.,TRBJ1-5,CAWSGGDSNQPQHF,TGTGCCTGGAGTGGGGGGGATAGCAATCAGCCCCAGCATTTT
TRBV11-3,.,.,TRBJ1-3,CASSSGYGNTIYF,TGTGCCAGCAGCTCGGGGTACGGAAACACCATATATTTT
TRBV7-2,.,.,TRBJ1-2,CASRGIQGSGNGYTF,TGTGCCAGCAGGGGTATACAGGGAAGTGGGAATGGCTACACCTTC
TRBV5-1,.,.,TRBJ2-2,CASSLATLNTGELFF,TGCGCCAGCAGCTTGGCCACTCTGAACACCGGGGAGCTGTTTTTT
TRBV4-1,once,.,TRBJ1-1,CASSQEYGRRGVAFF,TGCGCCAGCAGCCAAGAATACGGGCGGCGGGGGGTGGCTTTCTTT
TRBV19,once,.,TRBJ1-4,CASSMGLHEKLFF,TGTGCCAGTAGTATGGGACTCCATGAAAAACTGTTTTTT
TRBV28,.,TRBD1,TRBJ2-3,CASSSYEVDRGPTDTQYF,TGTGCCAGCAGCTCATATGAAGTGGACAGGGGACCCACAGATACGCAGTATTTT
TRBV7-2,.,.,TRBJ2-7,CASSLVINYEQYF,TGTGCCAGCAGCTTAGTAATTAACTACGAGCAGTACTTC
TRBV9,.,TRBD2,TRBJ2-5,CASSESPGLAGKGQETQYF,TGTGCCAGCAGCGAATCCCCGGGACTAGCGGGGAAGGGGCAAGAGACCCAGTACTTC
TRBV18,.,.,TRBJ1-4,CASSPTDATNEKLFF,TGTGCCAGCTCGCCAACAGATGCAACTAATGAAAAACTGTTTTTT
TRBV28,.,.,TRBJ1-3,CASRRQSGNTIYF,TGTGCCAGCAGGCGGCAGTCTGGAAACACCATATATTTT
TRBV6-6,.,.,TRBJ1-4,CASSYSGGRNEKLFF,TGTGCCAGCAGTTACTCGGGGGGTCGTAACGAAAAACTGTTTTTT